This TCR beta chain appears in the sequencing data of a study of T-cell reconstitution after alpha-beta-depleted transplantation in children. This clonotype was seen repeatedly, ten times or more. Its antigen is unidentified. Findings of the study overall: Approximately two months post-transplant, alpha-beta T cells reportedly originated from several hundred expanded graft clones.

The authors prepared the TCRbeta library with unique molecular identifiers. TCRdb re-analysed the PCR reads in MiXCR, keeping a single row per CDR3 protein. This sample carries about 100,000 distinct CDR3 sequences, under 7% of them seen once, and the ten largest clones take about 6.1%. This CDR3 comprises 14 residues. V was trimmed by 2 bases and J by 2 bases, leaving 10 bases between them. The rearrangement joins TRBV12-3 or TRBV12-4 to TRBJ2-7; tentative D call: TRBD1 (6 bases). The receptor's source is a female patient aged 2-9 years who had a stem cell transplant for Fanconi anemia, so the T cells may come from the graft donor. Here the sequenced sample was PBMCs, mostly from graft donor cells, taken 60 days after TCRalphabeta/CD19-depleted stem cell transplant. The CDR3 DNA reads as TGTGCCAGCAGTTTAAGTCCAGGGGCCTACGAGCAGTACTTC. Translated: CASSLSPGAYEQYF.